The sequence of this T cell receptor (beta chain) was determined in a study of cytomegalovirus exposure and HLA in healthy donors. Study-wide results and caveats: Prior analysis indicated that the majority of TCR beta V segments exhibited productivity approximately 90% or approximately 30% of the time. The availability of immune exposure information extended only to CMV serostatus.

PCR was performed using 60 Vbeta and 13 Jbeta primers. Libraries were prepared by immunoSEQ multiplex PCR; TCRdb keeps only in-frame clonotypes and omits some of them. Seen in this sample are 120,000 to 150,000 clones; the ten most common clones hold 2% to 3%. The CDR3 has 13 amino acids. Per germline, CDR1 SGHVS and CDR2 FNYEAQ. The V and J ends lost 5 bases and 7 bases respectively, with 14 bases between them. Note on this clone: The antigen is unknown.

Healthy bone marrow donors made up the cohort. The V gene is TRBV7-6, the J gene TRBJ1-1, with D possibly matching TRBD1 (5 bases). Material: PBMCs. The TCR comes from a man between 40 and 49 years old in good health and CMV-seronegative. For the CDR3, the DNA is TGTGCCAGCAGCCCGGGCAGGGAGGATGAAGCTTTCTTT. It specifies CASSPGREDEAFF. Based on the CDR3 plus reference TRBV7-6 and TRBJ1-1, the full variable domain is GAGVSQSPRYKVTKRGQDVALRCDPISGHVSLYWYRQALGQGPEFLTYFNYEAQQDKSGLPNDRFSAERPEGSISTLTIQRTEQRDSAMYRCASSPGREDEAFFGQGTRLTVV.